This section outlines one TCR beta chain sequence together with its context. Trimming cost V 4 bases and J 3 bases, with 15 bases left between them. The CDR3 consists of 16 residues. Germline loops: CDR1 SGHVS, CDR2 FQNEAQ. The source of the sample is a study of blood T cell repertoires in COVID-19. Assignments of participants to cohorts depended upon their own reported clinical history. Here immunoSEQ multiplex PCR was the method, and the copy in TCRdb shows in-frame clones only, minus some. There are fewer than 350,000 clones in the sample; about 89% occur only once, and 5% to 5.5% lies in the top ten.

The V and J genes are TRBV7-8 and TRBJ2-2; no clear D. The source material was PBMCs or T cells enriched from blood (not recorded which). The TCR comes from a man aged 55 to 70 who had recovered from COVID-19. CDR3 sequence reads: CASSWSGQTYTGELFF. The CDR3 bases are TGTGCCAGCAGCTGGAGTGGTCAGACTTACACCGGGGAGCTGTTTTTT.